This entry describes one T cell receptor beta chain. Its matching antigen is unknown. CDR3 length: 13 amino acids. Trimming removed 5 bases from V and 7 bases from J; junction bases left unmatched: 5. CDR1 MNHNS and CDR2 SASEGT come from the germline V gene. Sequencing templates came from extracted RNA that was reverse transcribed into cDNA. Only in-frame clones appear in the TCRdb table, and some are missing; sequencing was by immunoSEQ multiplex PCR. Among some 20,000 clones listed, roughly 62% were seen once. Researchers sorted CD4+ cells into CD25+CD127- cells for roughly 5 patients. This entry belongs to a study of CD8+ T cells in alopecia areata. Overall study results and limits: Normal scalp showed lower clonality than lesional scalp, especially alopecia totalis/universalis.

Source material: CD4+ Tregs sorted from blood. The chain employs TRBV6-1 and TRBJ1-2; 9 bases agree with TRBD1. This clonotype was sampled from a human donor with alopecia areata. This chain's CDR3 is CASSLDRGGGYTF. The CDR3 nucleotides are TGTGCCAGCAGTTTGGACAGGGGAGGTGGCTACACCTTC.